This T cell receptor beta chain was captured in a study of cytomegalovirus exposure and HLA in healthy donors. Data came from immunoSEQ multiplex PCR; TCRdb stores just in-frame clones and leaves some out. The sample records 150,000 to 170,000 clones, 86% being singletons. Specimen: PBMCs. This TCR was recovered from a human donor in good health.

This CDR3 reads CASSRWVAEGNEQFF. The CDR3, as DNA: TGTGCCAGCAGCCGTTGGGTAGCGGAAGGGAATGAGCAGTTCTTC. The rearrangement uses TRBV7-9 and TRBJ2-1; D may be TRBD2 (6 bases). The length of the CDR3 is 15 residues. V was pared by 5 bases and J by 7 bases, with 18 bases between. The V gene's germline CDR1 is SEHNR and CDR2 FQNEAQ (reference sequence).